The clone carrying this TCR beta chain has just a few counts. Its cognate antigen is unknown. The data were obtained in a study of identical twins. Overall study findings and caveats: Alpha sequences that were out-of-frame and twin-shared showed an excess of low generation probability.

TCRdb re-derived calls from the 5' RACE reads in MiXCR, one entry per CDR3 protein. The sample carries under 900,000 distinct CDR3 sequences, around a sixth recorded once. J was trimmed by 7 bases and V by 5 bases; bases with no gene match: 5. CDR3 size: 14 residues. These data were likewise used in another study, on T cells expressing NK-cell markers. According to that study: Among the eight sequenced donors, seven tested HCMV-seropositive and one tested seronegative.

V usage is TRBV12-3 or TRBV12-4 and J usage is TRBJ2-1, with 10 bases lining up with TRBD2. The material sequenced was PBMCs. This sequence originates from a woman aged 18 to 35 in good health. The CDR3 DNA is TGTGCCAGCAGTGGTAGCGGGAGGTCGAATGAGCAGTTCTTC. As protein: CASSGSGRSNEQFF.